The 9 T cell receptor beta chains below were found in one sample sequenced in a study of human T cells and chemical hapten exposure. One entry per CDR3 protein results from TCRdb running MiXCR on the RACE reads. Counted here are some 59,000 distinct CDR3 sequences, about 11% occurring once; the ten biggest clones make up around 4.1%. As for time point: pre-sensitization, week 0. Treatment defined: therapeutic diphenylcyclopropenone sensitization with weekly scalp DPC. This material consisted of whole blood, taken in connection with sensitization to the hapten diphenylcyclopropenone (DPC). The receptors were gathered from a woman aged 40 to 50 with alopecia areata. Some clones in this sample may be carry-over from other donors' samples.

This clonotype was counted ten times or more. The CDR3, as DNA: TGTGCCAGTAGTATATTAGGAGGGGTGAACACTGAAGCTTTCTTT. Translated: CASSILGGVNTEAFF. The chain links TRBV19 to TRBJ1-1; D perhaps matches TRBD1 (5 bases). This CDR3 has 15 residues. The germline CDR1 and CDR2 sequences are LNHDA and SQIVND (reference sequence). V lost 2 bases, J lost 0 bases, and 10 bases lay in between. Looking up the rest from reference TRBV19 and TRBJ1-1 gives the full variable domain: DGGITQSPKYLFRKEGQNVTLSCEQNLNHDAMYWYRQDPGQGLRLIYYSQIVNDFQKGDIAEGYSVSREKKESFPLTVTSAQKNPTAFYLCASSILGGVNTEAFFGQGTRLTVV.

This clonotype has more than one count but fewer than ten. The chain couples TRBV14 to TRBJ2-7; tentatively, D is TRBD1 (5 bases). Trimming stripped 1 base from V and 6 bases from J, with 13 bases between. Germline V gene data show CDR1 as SGHDN and CDR2 as FVKESK. The CDR3 runs to 14 residues. The DNA of the CDR3 is TGTGCCAGCAGCCAAGGATTACAGGCGAGCGAGCAGTACTTC. Encoded protein: CASSQGLQASEQYF.

J is TRBJ2-7 and V is TRBV7-2; TRBD1 matches at 7 bases. Germline loops: CDR1 SGHTA, CDR2 FQGNSA. The CDR3 sequence is 15 residues long. J was trimmed by 7 bases and V by 0 bases; bases with no gene match: 9. The CDR3 region has the DNA TGTGCCAGCAGCTTAGCAGGACAGGTCCCAGGGGAGCAGTACTTC. Encoded protein: CASSLAGQVPGEQYF.

For this clonotype: This may be a read error: a much more frequent sequence differs by one nucleotide. The chain couples TRBV6-2 or TRBV6-3 to TRBJ2-1; D uncertain. Per the germline V gene, CDR1 is MNHEY and CDR2 is SVGEGT. This CDR3 contains 15 residues. CDR3 amino acids: CASSYDRSSYNVQFF. CDR3 bases: TGTGCCAGCAGTTACGATCGGAGCTCCTACAATGTGCAGTTCTTC.

The rearrangement uses TRBV19 and TRBJ2-5; 10 bases align to TRBD2. Trimming took 7 bases from V and 11 from J; bases not matched to a gene: 10. This CDR3 is built from 13 residues. Germline V gene lookup returns CDR1 LNHDA and CDR2 SQIVND (reference sequence). The CDR3 sequence: CASTASGSSGQYF. The CDR3 DNA reads TGTGCCAGTACTGCTAGCGGGAGTAGTGGGCAGTACTTC.

This clonotype was picked up many times. The rearrangement links TRBV27 to TRBJ1-5, with D tentatively TRBD1 (6 bases). This CDR3 comprises 15 residues. Deletions cut 3 bases from V and 4 bases from J, with 13 bases between. The V gene's germline CDR1 is MNHEY and CDR2 SMNVEV (reference sequence). The CDR3 protein is CASSFVGARNQPQHF. The CDR3 DNA reads TGTGCCAGCAGTTTTGTGGGGGCGCGGAATCAGCCCCAGCATTTT.

This clonotype was found a few times. V and J are TRBV20-1 and TRBJ2-2, with D unclear. Germline values: CDR1 DFQATT, CDR2 SNEGSKA (reference sequence). Trimming shortened V by 6 bases and J by 1 base, and 12 bases separated the two germline ends. The CDR3 length is 14 residues. CDR3 sequence (DNA): TGCAGTGCCCTTGGTAGCATGAACACCGGGGAGCTGTTTTTT. Encoded protein: CSALGSMNTGELFF.

This clonotype was seen a handful of times. The chain combines TRBV9 with TRBJ2-2; 13 positions agree with TRBD2. The trim removed 0 bases at V and 5 bases at J, leaving 4 bases unmatched. CDR3 length equals 17 residues. Germline loops: CDR1 SGDLS, CDR2 YYNGEE. Here the CDR3 reads CASSVVTSGRGTGELFF. The CDR3 region has the DNA TGTGCCAGCAGCGTAGTTACTAGCGGGAGGGGGACCGGGGAGCTGTTTTTT. The full variable domain, in which reference TRBV9 and TRBJ2-2 provide the parts outside the CDR3, is DSGVTQTPKHLITATGQRVTLRCSPRSGDLSVYWYQQSLDQGLQFLIQYYNGEERAKGNILERFSAQQFPDLHSELNLSSLELGDSALYFCASSVVTSGRGTGELFFGEGSRLTVL.

The chain carries TRBV18 and TRBJ2-3, with a tentative D call TRBD2 (5 bases). In germline, CDR1 is KGHSH, CDR2 LQKENI. Between the trimmed V and J ends, which lost 3 bases and 2 bases, there was a span of 9 bases. The CDR3 sequence is 14 residues long. The CDR3 protein is CASSPVANTDTQYF. The DNA for the CDR3 is TGTGCCAGCTCACCGGTAGCGAACACAGATACGCAGTATTTT.